These 21 T cell receptor beta chains were sequenced from one sample in a study of blood T cell repertoires in COVID-19. The method was immunoSEQ multiplex PCR; TCRdb's version includes in-frame clones alone and lacks a portion of them. The sample holds 150,000 to 200,000 clones, 65% to 90% seen once. Sequenced material: peripheral blood. These receptors came from a man aged 55 to 70 with acute or convalescent COVID-19.

This sequence joins TRBV2 and TRBJ2-3, with 7 bases that match TRBD1. V was clipped by 8 bases and J by 0 bases; unmatched bases: 5. The CDR3 runs 14 residues. In germline, CDR1 is SNHLY, CDR2 FYNNEI. The CDR3, as DNA: TGTGCCAGCGGTCGGGACAGAAGCACAGATACGCAGTATTTT. Protein: CASGRDRSTDTQYF.

The V and J genes are TRBV9 and TRBJ2-1; 9 nucleotides align to TRBD2. This CDR3 has 15 residues. The germline CDR1 and CDR2 sequences are SGDLS and YYNGEE. V dropped 0 bases and J dropped 9; count of bases not matched to a gene: 7. DNA for the CDR3: TGTGCCAGCAGCGTAGTCGATAGCGGGAGTTTTGAGCAGTTCTTC. As protein: CASSVVDSGSFEQFF. Based on the CDR3 plus reference TRBV9 and TRBJ2-1, the full variable domain is DSGVTQTPKHLITATGQRVTLRCSPRSGDLSVYWYQQSLDQGLQFLIQYYNGEERAKGNILERFSAQQFPDLHSELNLSSLELGDSALYFCASSVVDSGSFEQFFGPGTRLTVL.

CDR3 amino acids: CASSLGRTGGGEQYF. In nucleotides, the CDR3 is TGTGCCAGCAGCTTGGGGCGGACAGGGGGCGGCGAGCAGTACTTC. The rearrangement joins TRBV5-4 to TRBJ2-7; 11 bases align to TRBD1. V lost 0 bases to trimming and J lost 6 bases; unmatched junction nucleotides: 5. The germline CDR1 and CDR2 sequences are SGHNT and YYREEE (reference sequence). This CDR3 contains 15 residues.

The CDR3 DNA follows: TGTGCCAGCAGCAAAGGGTCGCAGTTCGGCAATCAGCCCCAGCATTTT. This gives the protein CASSKGSQFGNQPQHF. This chain links TRBV7-9 with TRBJ1-5; D gene uncertain. Germline values: CDR1 SEHNR, CDR2 FQNEAQ (reference sequence). The CDR3 has 16 amino acids. Trimming cost V 5 bases and J 2 bases, with 16 bases left between them.

V and J are TRBV10-3 and TRBJ1-1; the match to TRBD1 covers 7 bases. CDR3 length: 15 amino acids. Germline CDR1 reads ENHRY; CDR2 reads SYGVKD. Unmatched junction bases numbered 7, after V lost 3 bases and J lost 3 bases. CDR3 residues: CAISEGGMGDTEAFF. The CDR3 region has the DNA TGTGCCATCAGTGAAGGGGGCATGGGGGACACTGAAGCTTTCTTT.

The CDR3 protein is CASTSTSGDYNEQFF. CDR3 sequence (DNA): TGCGCCAGCACCTCAACTAGCGGGGATTACAATGAGCAGTTCTTC. The chain carries TRBV4-1 and TRBJ2-1, with 10 bases aligning to TRBD2. Germline lookup yields CDR1 MGHRA and CDR2 YSYEKL. The V gene end was trimmed by 7 bases and the J gene end by 4 bases; junction bases not matched to a gene: 7. This CDR3 comprises 15 residues.

The chain carries TRBV10-2 and TRBJ1-1, with 7 bases that match TRBD1. Germline CDR1 reads WSHSY; CDR2 reads SAAADI. The V gene end was trimmed by 3 bases and the J gene end by 2 bases; junction bases not matched to a gene: 9. CDR3 length: 16 amino acids. The CDR3 loop is CASSEWARGRNTEAFF. CDR3 DNA sequence: TGCGCCAGCAGTGAATGGGCCAGGGGGAGAAACACTGAAGCTTTCTTT.

The chain joins TRBV10-3 to TRBJ2-7; tentatively, D is TRBD1 (5 bases). The CDR3 extends over 12 amino acids. The V and J ends lost 3 bases and 5 bases respectively, with 8 bases between them. Germline V gives CDR1 ENHRY, CDR2 SYGVKD. For the CDR3, the DNA is TGTGCCATCAGTGACTTGACAGACGAGCAGTACTTC. Translated: CAISDLTDEQYF.

Details on this clone: Other DNA sequences in this specimen translate into the identical CDR3. The chain couples TRBV20-1 to TRBJ1-5; 8 bases map to TRBD1. The germline gives CDR1 DFQATT, CDR2 SNEGSKA (reference sequence). Trimming took 3 bases from V and 6 from J; bases not matched to a gene: 7. The CDR3 loop spans 14 amino acids. CDR3: CSASRQGAGQPQHF. Written as DNA, the CDR3 is TGCAGTGCTAGTCGGCAGGGGGCAGGTCAGCCCCAGCATTTT.

The chain is built from TRBV18 and TRBJ2-2; 7 positions agree with TRBD2. Trimming removed 3 bases from V and 0 bases from J; junction bases left unmatched: 7. CDR3 length equals 17 residues. Germline V gene data show CDR1 as KGHSH and CDR2 as LQKENI. The CDR3: CASSPNQAGPNTGELFF. CDR3 nucleotides: TGTGCCAGCTCACCGAACCAAGCGGGGCCGAACACCGGGGAGCTGTTTTTT.

The genes are TRBV9 and TRBJ1-2; D is unresolved. V dropped 3 bases and J dropped 8 bases, with 17 bases sitting between them. The germline V gene has CDR1 SGDLS and CDR2 YYNGEE. There are 14 residues in the CDR3. In DNA form, the CDR3 reads TGTGCCAGCAGCGGATGGGGAGCCACCCTGGGCTACACCTTC. Translating it yields CASSGWGATLGYTF.

The V gene is TRBV6-1, the J gene TRBJ2-3; a possible D gene is TRBD1 (5 bases). This CDR3 is 17 amino acids long. V lost 4 bases, J lost 0 bases, and 17 bases lay in between. Per the germline V gene, CDR1 is MNHNS and CDR2 is SASEGT. The CDR3 protein is CASSGKGSSTSTDTQYF. DNA for the CDR3: TGTGCCAGCAGTGGGAAGGGGTCCAGTACTAGCACAGATACGCAGTATTTT.

The chain carries TRBV9 and TRBJ2-2; tentatively, D is TRBD1 (6 bases). The CDR3 loop spans 15 amino acids. V dropped 3 bases and J dropped 5 bases, with 14 bases sitting between them. Germline V gene lookup returns CDR1 SGDLS and CDR2 YYNGEE. CDR3 sequence (DNA): TGTGCCAGCAGCGGACAGGCCCGAGGGACCGGGGAGCTGTTTTTT. It specifies CASSGQARGTGELFF.

The chain employs TRBV9 and TRBJ2-2, with TRBD1 identical over 10 bases. The V and J ends lost 2 bases and 6 bases, in that order; junction bases with no gene match: 7. Germline loops: CDR1 SGDLS, CDR2 YYNGEE. CDR3 size: 16 residues. DNA for the CDR3: TGTGCCAGCAGCGTGCTTCCGGGACAGGGGTCCGGGGAGCTGTTTTTT. It specifies CASSVLPGQGSGELFF.

The V and J genes are TRBV7-9 and TRBJ1-4; TRBD1 might be the D (6 bases). Per germline, CDR1 SEHNR and CDR2 FQNEAQ (reference sequence). CDR3 size: 14 residues. V lost 10 bases, J lost 6 bases, and 18 bases lay in between. CDR3 DNA sequence: TGTGCCACAGGACAGACTATTGCGGATGAAAAACTGTTTTTT. This encodes CATGQTIADEKLFF.

This clone was counted once. The chain uses TRBV18 and TRBJ2-3; 7 nucleotides agree with TRBD1. The CDR3 runs 14 residues. Germline assignment: CDR1 KGHSH and CDR2 LQKENI. V dropped 3 bases and J dropped 6; count of bases not matched to a gene: 6. The CDR3 loop is CASSPGTAADTQYF. CDR3 bases: TGTGCCAGCTCACCGGGGACAGCGGCGGATACGCAGTATTTT.

CDR3 residues: CASSYGAGVDQPQHF. As DNA, the CDR3 is TGTGCCAGCAGTTACGGGGCAGGAGTGGATCAGCCCCAGCATTTT. The rearrangement links TRBV6-5 to TRBJ1-5, with D maybe TRBD1 (5 bases). V shed 2 bases and J shed 5 bases, with 13 bases lying between them. The germline V gene has CDR1 MNHEY and CDR2 SVGAGI. The CDR3 is 15 residues long.

This chain uses TRBV19 with TRBJ1-1; D might be TRBD1 (5 bases). Germline assignment: CDR1 LNHDA and CDR2 SQIVND (reference sequence). Trimming cost V 7 bases and J 0 bases, with 9 bases left between them. The CDR3 runs to 13 residues. DNA for the CDR3: TGTGCCAGTAAGGGGCAAATGAACACTGAAGCTTTCTTT. Its translation is CASKGQMNTEAFF. Drawing the rest from reference TRBV19 and TRBJ1-1, the complete variable domain is DGGITQSPKYLFRKEGQNVTLSCEQNLNHDAMYWYRQDPGQGLRLIYYSQIVNDFQKGDIAEGYSVSREKKESFPLTVTSAQKNPTAFYLCASKGQMNTEAFFGQGTRLTVV.

This sequence joins TRBV7-9 and TRBJ2-2; D not resolved. Trimming removed 7 bases from V and 1 base from J, with 7 bases in between. The germline gives CDR1 SEHNR, CDR2 FQNEAQ (reference sequence). This CDR3 has 13 amino acids. This chain's CDR3 is CASNKQNTGELFF. The CDR3 DNA reads as TGTGCCAGCAATAAACAGAACACCGGGGAGCTGTTTTTT.

V is TRBV7-9 and J is TRBJ1-4; maybe TRBD1 (5 bases). CDR1 and CDR2 (germline): SEHNR, FQNEAQ (reference sequence). There are 13 residues in the CDR3. V lost 4 bases and J 7 bases, leaving 10 bases between the germline ends. CDR3 DNA sequence: TGTGCCAGCAGCTCGGGGGTTGGTGAAAAACTGTTTTTT. This translates into CASSSGVGEKLFF.

The chain is built from TRBV9 and TRBJ2-7, with 10 bases fitting TRBD1. The CDR3 is made up of 12 amino acids. With 0 bases clipped from V and 13 bases from J, the junction kept 4 bases outside the gene matches. Germline CDR1 and CDR2: SGDLS and YYNGEE. The DNA for the CDR3 is TGTGCCAGCAGCGTAGCTAGACAGGGGGCATACTTC. It yields the protein CASSVARQGAYF.